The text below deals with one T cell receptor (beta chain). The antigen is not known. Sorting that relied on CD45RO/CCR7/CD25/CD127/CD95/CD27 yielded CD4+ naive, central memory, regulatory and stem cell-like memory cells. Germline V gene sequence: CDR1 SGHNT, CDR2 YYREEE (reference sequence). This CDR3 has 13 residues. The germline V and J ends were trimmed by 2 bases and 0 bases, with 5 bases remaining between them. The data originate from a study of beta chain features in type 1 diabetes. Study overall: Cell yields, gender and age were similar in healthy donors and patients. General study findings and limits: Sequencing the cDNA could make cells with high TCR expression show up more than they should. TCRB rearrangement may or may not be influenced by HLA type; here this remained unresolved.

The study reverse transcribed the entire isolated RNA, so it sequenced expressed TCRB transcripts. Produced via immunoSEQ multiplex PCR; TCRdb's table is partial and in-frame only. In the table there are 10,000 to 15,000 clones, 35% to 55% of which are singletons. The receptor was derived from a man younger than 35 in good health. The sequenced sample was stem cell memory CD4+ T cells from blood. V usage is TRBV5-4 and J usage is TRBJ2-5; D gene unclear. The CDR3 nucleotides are TGTGCCAGCAGCTTCGAGTACCAAGAGACCCAGTACTTC. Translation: CASSFEYQETQYF.